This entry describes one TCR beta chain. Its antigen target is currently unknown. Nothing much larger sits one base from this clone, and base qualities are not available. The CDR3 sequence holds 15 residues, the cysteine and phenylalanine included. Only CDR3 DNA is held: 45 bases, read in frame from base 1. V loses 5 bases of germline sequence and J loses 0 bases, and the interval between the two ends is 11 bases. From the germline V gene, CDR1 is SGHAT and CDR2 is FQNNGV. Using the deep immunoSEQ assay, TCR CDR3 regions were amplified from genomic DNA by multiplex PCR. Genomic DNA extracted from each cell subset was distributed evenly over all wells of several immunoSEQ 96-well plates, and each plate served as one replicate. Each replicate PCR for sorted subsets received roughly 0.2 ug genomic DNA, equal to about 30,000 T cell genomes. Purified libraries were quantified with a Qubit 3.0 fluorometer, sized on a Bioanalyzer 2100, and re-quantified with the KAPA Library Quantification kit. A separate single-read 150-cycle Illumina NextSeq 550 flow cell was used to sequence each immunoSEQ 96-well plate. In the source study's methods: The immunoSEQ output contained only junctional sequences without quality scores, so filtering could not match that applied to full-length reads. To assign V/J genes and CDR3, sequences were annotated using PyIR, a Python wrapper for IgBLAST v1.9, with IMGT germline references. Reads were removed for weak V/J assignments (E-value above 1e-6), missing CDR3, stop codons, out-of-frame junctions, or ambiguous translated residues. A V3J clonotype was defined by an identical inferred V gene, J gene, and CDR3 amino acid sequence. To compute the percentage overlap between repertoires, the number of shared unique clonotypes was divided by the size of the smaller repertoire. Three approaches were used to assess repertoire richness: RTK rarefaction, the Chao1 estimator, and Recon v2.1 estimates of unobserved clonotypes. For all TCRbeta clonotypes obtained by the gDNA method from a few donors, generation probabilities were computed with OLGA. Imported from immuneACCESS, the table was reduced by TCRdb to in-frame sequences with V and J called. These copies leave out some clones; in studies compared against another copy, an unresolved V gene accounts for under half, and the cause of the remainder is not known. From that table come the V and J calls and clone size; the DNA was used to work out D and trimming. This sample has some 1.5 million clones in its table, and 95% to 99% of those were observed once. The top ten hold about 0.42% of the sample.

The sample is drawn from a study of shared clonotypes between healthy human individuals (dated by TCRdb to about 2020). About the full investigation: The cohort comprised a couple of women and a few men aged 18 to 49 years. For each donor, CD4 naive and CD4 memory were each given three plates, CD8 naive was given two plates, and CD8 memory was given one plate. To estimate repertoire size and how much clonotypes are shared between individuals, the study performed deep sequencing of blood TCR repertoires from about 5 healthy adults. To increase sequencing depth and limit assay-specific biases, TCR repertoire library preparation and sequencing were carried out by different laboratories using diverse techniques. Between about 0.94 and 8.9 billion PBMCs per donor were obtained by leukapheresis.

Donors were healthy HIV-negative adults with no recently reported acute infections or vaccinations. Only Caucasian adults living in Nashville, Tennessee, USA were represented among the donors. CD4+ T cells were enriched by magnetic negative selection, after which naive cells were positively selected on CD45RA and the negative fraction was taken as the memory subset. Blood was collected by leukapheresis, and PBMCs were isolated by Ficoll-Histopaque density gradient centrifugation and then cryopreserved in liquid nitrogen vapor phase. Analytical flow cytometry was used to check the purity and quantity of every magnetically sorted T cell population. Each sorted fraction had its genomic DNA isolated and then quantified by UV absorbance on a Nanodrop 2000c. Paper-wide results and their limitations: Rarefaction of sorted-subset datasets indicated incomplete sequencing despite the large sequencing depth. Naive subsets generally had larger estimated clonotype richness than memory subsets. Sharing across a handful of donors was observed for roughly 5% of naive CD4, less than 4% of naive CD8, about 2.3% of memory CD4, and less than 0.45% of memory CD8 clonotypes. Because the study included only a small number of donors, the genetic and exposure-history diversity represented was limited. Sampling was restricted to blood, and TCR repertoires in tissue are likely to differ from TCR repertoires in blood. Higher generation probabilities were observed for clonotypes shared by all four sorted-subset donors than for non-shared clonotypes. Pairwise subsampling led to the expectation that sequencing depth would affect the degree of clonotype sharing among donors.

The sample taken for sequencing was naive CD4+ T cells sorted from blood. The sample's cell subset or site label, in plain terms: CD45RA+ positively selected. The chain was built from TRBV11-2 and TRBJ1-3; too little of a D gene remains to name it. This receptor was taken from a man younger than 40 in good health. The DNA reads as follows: TGTGCCAGCAGCCACACTAGGAGCTCTGGAAACACCATATATTTT. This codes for CASSHTRSSGNTIYF.